Below are 32 T cell receptor beta chains sequenced from a single sample in a study of T-cell memory formation after mild COVID-19. From the 5' RACE reads, TCRdb called clonotypes with MiXCR, one entry per CDR3 protein. The table shows 150,000 to 200,000 distinct CDR3 sequences, with around 10% occurring only once. The sequenced sample consisted of PBMCs or a T cell subset sorted from them (not recorded which). Receptors were obtained from a man between 18 and 35 years old who had mild COVID-19 (a few samples of this study predate the infection). Cell type and time point are not known.

This clonotype was observed a handful of times. The chain employs TRBV19 and TRBJ2-5, with D maybe TRBD1 (7 bases). This CDR3 region has 15 residues. Germline values: CDR1 LNHDA, CDR2 SQIVND (reference sequence). Trimming removed 6 bases from V and 5 bases from J, with 19 bases in between. The CDR3 sequence is CASSPGAGGTETQYF. The DNA for the CDR3 is TGTGCCAGTAGCCCGGGAGCAGGGGGGACGGAGACCCAGTACTTC.

CDR3 in DNA: TGTGCCAGCAGGTCCGGAGGGCCCAATCAGCCCCAGCATTTT. Protein product: CASRSGGPNQPQHF. The chain recombines TRBV6-6 with TRBJ1-5; D is undetermined. Between the trimmed V and J ends, which lost 6 bases and 3 bases, there was a span of 12 bases. Germline V gene lookup returns CDR1 MNHNY and CDR2 SVGAGI (reference sequence). The CDR3 covers 14 residues.

This clonotype appeared a few times. The chain is built from TRBV6-1 and TRBJ2-1; D is undetermined. Germline-derived CDR1 and CDR2 are MNHNS and SASEGT. CDR3 length: 11 amino acids. V was clipped by 6 bases and J by 15 bases, with 15 bases between them. Here the CDR3 reads CASRLSGWWFF. As DNA, the CDR3 is TGTGCCAGCAGGCTTTCGGGTTGGTGGTTCTTC.

This clonotype has ten or more counts. The chain has TRBV6-5 and TRBJ2-3; TRBD1 is a possible D gene (6 bases). This CDR3 is 16 amino acids long. In germline, CDR1 is MNHEY, CDR2 SVGAGI. The V end lost 6 bases, the J end lost 3 bases, and 19 bases lay between the germline ends. DNA for the CDR3: TGTGCCAGCAGGAGGACCCACCCAAGGGGGACAGATACGCAGTATTTT. This gives the protein CASRRTHPRGTDTQYF.

This chain links TRBV11-2 with TRBJ1-1; D unresolved. CDR1 SGHAT and CDR2 FQNNGV come from the germline V gene. CDR3 size: 13 residues. The V end lost 6 bases, the J end lost 1 base, and 9 bases lay between the germline ends. CDR3 in amino acids: CASSFRSNTEAFF. CDR3 bases: TGTGCCAGCAGTTTCAGGTCGAACACTGAAGCTTTCTTT.

In this sample, this clonotype turned up a few times. The V call is TRBV5-4, the J call TRBJ1-1, with D possibly matching TRBD1 (6 bases). Germline values: CDR1 SGHNT, CDR2 YYREEE (reference sequence). Trimming stripped 4 bases from V and 5 bases from J, with 15 bases between. The CDR3 sequence is 14 residues long. The CDR3 is CASSHRGQVTEAFF. The CDR3 nucleotides read TGTGCCAGCAGCCACCGGGGGCAGGTGACTGAAGCTTTCTTT.

This chain joins TRBV10-3 and TRBJ2-2; possibly TRBD2 for D (5 bases). V lost 4 bases and J 4 bases, leaving 10 bases between the germline ends. The CDR3 extends over 14 amino acids. The germline V gene encodes CDR1 ENHRY and CDR2 SYGVKD. The CDR3 spells CAISGSVATGELFF. In DNA, the CDR3 is TGTGCCATCAGTGGTAGCGTGGCCACCGGGGAGCTGTTTTTT.

The chain carries TRBV7-3 and TRBJ2-1; D is uncertain. V was clipped by 2 bases and J by 6 bases, with 11 bases between them. The CDR3 extends over 14 amino acids. Per the germline V gene, CDR1 is SGHTA and CDR2 is FQGTGA. The CDR3 protein is CASSLGYLGNEQFF. For the CDR3, the DNA is TGTGCCAGCAGCTTAGGGTATCTCGGCAATGAGCAGTTCTTC.

The CDR3 protein is CASSVGGASSYNEQFF. The DNA of the CDR3 is TGTGCCAGCAGCGTAGGCGGGGCGAGCTCCTACAATGAGCAGTTCTTC. The chain has TRBV9 and TRBJ2-1, with a weak D call TRBD2 (6 bases). CDR3 length: 16 amino acids. Germline V gene data show CDR1 as SGDLS and CDR2 as YYNGEE. V shed 0 bases and J shed 0 bases, with 10 bases lying between them.

The CDR3 region is CASSQDQSYTDTQYF. The CDR3 bases are TGCGCCAGCAGCCAAGATCAGTCCTACACAGATACGCAGTATTTT. This chain uses TRBV4-1 with TRBJ2-3, with no clear D. Deletions cut 0 bases from V and 2 bases from J, with 9 bases between. There are 15 residues in the CDR3. Germline V gene sequence: CDR1 MGHRA, CDR2 YSYEKL.

This clonotype was seen at least ten times. The chain uses TRBV6-5 and TRBJ2-3, with D perhaps matching TRBD1 or TRBD2 (5 bases each). The ends were cut back, 2 bases at V and 2 bases at J, with 8 bases in the middle. The length of the CDR3 is 14 residues. Germline lookup yields CDR1 MNHEY and CDR2 SVGAGI. CDR3 nucleotides: TGTGCCAGCAGTTACGGGGGAACCACAGATACGCAGTATTTT. Its translation is CASSYGGTTDTQYF.

The CDR3 nucleotides are TGTGCCAGCAGTTGGGACCTCGCGGGCTACACCTTC. This codes for CASSWDLAGYTF. The V call is TRBV5-6, the J call TRBJ1-2; D might be TRBD1 (5 bases). This CDR3 spans 12 amino acids. CDR1 SGHDT and CDR2 YYEEEE come from the germline V gene. The V and J ends lost 5 bases and 8 bases respectively, with 13 bases between them.

The chain has TRBV28 and TRBJ1-6; D remains ambiguous. Germline V gene sequence: CDR1 MDHEN, CDR2 SYDVKM. There are 12 residues in the CDR3. The V end lost 4 bases, the J end lost 17 bases, and 15 bases lay between the germline ends. The CDR3, as DNA: TGTGCCAGCAGTTCTAGGTCCCGAGATTTCCACTTT. Amino acids: CASSSRSRDFHF.

In this sample, this clonotype turned up a few times. The chain has TRBV9 and TRBJ1-2; no clear D gene. Germline CDR1 reads SGDLS; CDR2 reads YYNGEE. CDR3 length: 15 amino acids. Trimming stripped 2 bases from V and 4 bases from J, with 15 bases between. The CDR3 DNA follows: TGTGCCAGCAGCGTCGGATCAAGGTCTGGCTATGGCTACACCTTC. Translated, it gives CASSVGSRSGYGYTF. Full variable domain (missing parts from reference TRBV9 and TRBJ1-2): DSGVTQTPKHLITATGQRVTLRCSPRSGDLSVYWYQQSLDQGLQFLIQYYNGEERAKGNILERFSAQQFPDLHSELNLSSLELGDSALYFCASSVGSRSGYGYTFGSGTRLTVV.

This clonotype was counted between two and nine times. The chain links TRBV7-2 to TRBJ2-6; D remains ambiguous. V lost 9 bases and J 0 bases, leaving 6 bases between the germline ends. The CDR3 is 13 amino acids. Germline loops: CDR1 SGHTA, CDR2 FQGNSA. CDR3: CASFFSGANVLTF. CDR3 nucleotides: TGTGCCAGTTTCTTCTCTGGGGCCAACGTCCTGACTTTC. Drawing the rest from reference TRBV7-2 and TRBJ2-6, the complete variable domain is GAGVSQSPSNKVTEKGKDVELRCDPISGHTALYWYRQSLGQGLEFLIYFQGNSAPDKSGLPSDRFSAERTGGSVSTLTIQRTQQEDSAVYLCASFFSGANVLTFGAGSRLTVL.

This clonotype showed up just a few times. CDR3 protein: CSGEAGVTDTQYF. The CDR3 DNA is TGCAGTGGGGAAGCGGGCGTCACAGATACGCAGTATTTT. V is TRBV20-1 and J is TRBJ2-3, with a tentative D call TRBD2 (6 bases). Trimming left V 7 bases short and J 2 bases short, with 13 bases between. The CDR3 has 13 amino acids. CDR1 and CDR2 (germline): DFQATT, SNEGSKA (reference sequence).

This clonotype was seen only a few times. The V gene is TRBV6-2 or TRBV6-3, the J gene TRBJ2-3; either TRBD1 or TRBD2 may supply D (6 bases each). The CDR3 runs to 14 residues. Trimming shortened V by 4 bases and J by 6 bases, and 14 bases separated the two germline ends. Germline assignment: CDR1 MNHEY and CDR2 SVGEGT. CDR3 in amino acids: CASSSMPGADTQYF. In DNA form, the CDR3 reads TGTGCCAGCAGTTCTATGCCGGGGGCGGATACGCAGTATTTT.

This chain connects TRBV7-9 to TRBJ2-7; D is uncertain. Germline CDR1 reads SEHNR; CDR2 reads FQNEAQ (reference sequence). V lost 9 bases and J lost 2, with 17 bases in between. This CDR3 region has 14 residues. CDR3 in amino acids: CASSSPTYPYEQYV. CDR3 coding DNA: TGTGCCAGTAGCAGTCCTACCTACCCCTACGAGCAGTACGTC.

V and J are TRBV20-1 and TRBJ2-3; D remains unclear. V was clipped by 2 bases and J by 6 bases, with 15 bases between them. CDR3 length equals 14 residues. The germline CDR1 and CDR2 sequences are DFQATT and SNEGSKA (reference sequence). CDR3 sequence (DNA): TGCAGTGCTAGACCATCGCCAAATCGCGATACGCAGTATTTT. Its translation: CSARPSPNRDTQYF.

This clonotype was counted between two and nine times. The rearrangement uses TRBV5-1 and TRBJ2-6; tentative D call: TRBD1 (6 bases). The germline V gene encodes CDR1 SGHRS and CDR2 YFSETQ. The V gene lost 5 bases and the J gene lost 0 bases, with 12 bases spanning the gap. This CDR3 is 16 amino acids long. The CDR3 is CASSGTLSSGANVLTF. CDR3 nucleotide sequence: TGCGCCAGCAGTGGGACATTAAGCTCTGGGGCCAACGTCCTGACTTTC.

The chain is built from TRBV5-4 and TRBJ1-4; 8 nucleotides line up with TRBD1. After removal of 4 bases from V and 4 bases from J, the junction contained 3 bases not matched to a gene. Germline V CDR1 and CDR2: SGHNT, YYREEE (reference sequence). This CDR3 spans 14 amino acids. The CDR3 DNA sequence: TGTGCCAGCAGCAAGGGACAGGATAATGAAAAACTGTTTTTT. Translating it yields CASSKGQDNEKLFF. The full variable domain, with the rest looked up from reference TRBV5-4 and TRBJ1-4, is ETGVTQSPTHLIKTRGQQVTLRCSSQSGHNTVSWYQQALGQGPQFIFQYYREEENGRGNFPPRFSGLQFPNYSSELNVNALELDDSALYLCASSKGQDNEKLFFGSGTQLSVL.

This clonotype was seen many times. The gene calls are TRBV7-9 and TRBJ1-1; no clear D. With 5 bases removed from V and 5 bases from J, the gap between germline ends came to 12 bases. CDR1 and CDR2 from the germline V gene are SEHNR and FQNEAQ (reference sequence). This CDR3 spans 13 amino acids. The CDR3 region has the DNA TGTGCCAGCAGCCGCAGATTGGATACTGAAGCTTTCTTT. Residues: CASSRRLDTEAFF.

The chain carries TRBV7-2 and TRBJ2-1; D unclear. The CDR3 has 15 amino acids. Germline lookup yields CDR1 SGHTA and CDR2 FQGNSA. The V gene lost 2 bases and the J gene lost 2 bases, with 10 bases spanning the gap. CDR3 loop: CASSLFGNTYNEQFF. Here the CDR3 DNA reads TGTGCCAGCAGCTTATTTGGGAATACCTACAATGAGCAGTTCTTC.

J is TRBJ2-5 and V is TRBV5-1; 9 positions agree with TRBD1. The germline CDR1 and CDR2 sequences are SGHRS and YFSETQ. The CDR3 covers 14 residues. V lost 8 bases and J lost 4; bases outside the gene matches: 9. The CDR3 region has the DNA TGCGCCAGTACAGGGGGCGCGTCGGGAGAGACCCAGTACTTC. It is translated as CASTGGASGETQYF.

This clonotype was observed a few times. The rearrangement links TRBV6-5 to TRBJ2-7; possibly TRBD1 for D (5 bases). The V and J ends lost 7 bases and 2 bases respectively, with 15 bases between them. CDR3 length: 14 amino acids. The germline V gene has CDR1 MNHEY and CDR2 SVGAGI. The CDR3 sequence is CASMAGPGPYEQYF. In DNA, the CDR3 is TGTGCCAGCATGGCTGGGCCAGGGCCCTACGAGCAGTACTTC.

This clonotype was found a few times. The chain employs TRBV20-1 and TRBJ2-1; 7 bases fit TRBD1. The V segment lost 2 bases and the J segment 3 bases; nucleotides outside the gene matches: 10. There are 16 residues in the CDR3. The germline gives CDR1 DFQATT, CDR2 SNEGSKA (reference sequence). In nucleotides, the CDR3 is TGCAGTGCTAGAACTAGACAGGGCCTCCTCTACAATGAGCAGTTCTTC. Translated, it gives CSARTRQGLLYNEQFF.

This clonotype was seen more than once but under ten times. The chain links TRBV29-1 to TRBJ1-2; 9 nucleotides match TRBD1. J lost 6 bases, V lost 6 bases, and 2 bases had no gene match. Germline CDR1 and CDR2: SQVTM and ANQGSEA. The CDR3 runs to 11 residues. CDR3 sequence (DNA): TGCAGCGTCAGACAGGGGGATGGCTACACCTTC. Its protein product is CSVRQGDGYTF.

This clonotype came up a few times. The chain has TRBV7-9 and TRBJ2-3; 9 nucleotides match TRBD1. V shed 5 bases, J shed 4 bases, and the junction held 7 bases outside the gene matches. The CDR3 spans 15 residues. Germline loops: CDR1 SEHNR, CDR2 FQNEAQ (reference sequence). DNA for the CDR3: TGTGCCAGCAGCGGGTGGGACAGGGTCGCAGATACGCAGTATTTT. It codes for CASSGWDRVADTQYF.

This clonotype was detected many times. This sequence joins TRBV20-1 and TRBJ2-5, with unresolved D. V dropped 3 bases and J dropped 1 base, with 9 bases sitting between them. Germline assignment: CDR1 DFQATT and CDR2 SNEGSKA (reference sequence). The CDR3 covers 13 residues. CDR3 region: CSASGNTQETQYF. CDR3 in DNA: TGCAGTGCTAGTGGGAACACCCAAGAGACCCAGTACTTC.

V usage is TRBV18 and J usage is TRBJ2-7; 15 nucleotides line up with TRBD2. Germline values: CDR1 KGHSH, CDR2 LQKENI. With V trimmed by 5 bases and J by 4 bases, 6 bases remained unmatched. CDR3 length: 16 residues. CDR3 DNA sequence: TGTGCCAGCTCAAGGGGGACTAGCGGGGGGCGGTACGAGCAGTACGTC. Protein sequence: CASSRGTSGGRYEQYV.

This clonotype has just a few counts. This chain links TRBV7-2 with TRBJ2-5; TRBD1 or TRBD2 may be the D gene (7 bases each). Germline-derived CDR1 and CDR2 are SGHTA and FQGNSA. The CDR3 totals 16 residues. Trimming removed 5 bases at V and 0 bases at J, with 16 bases between. The CDR3 nucleotides are TGTGCCAGCAGCCTGGGGGGGACAGCGTACCAAGAGACCCAGTACTTC. Translating gives CASSLGGTAYQETQYF.

The genes are TRBV6-5 and TRBJ1-1; a weak D match, TRBD1 (6 bases). CDR1 and CDR2 from the germline V gene are MNHEY and SVGAGI. The germline V and J ends were trimmed by 7 bases and 1 base, with 10 bases remaining between them. There are 13 residues in the CDR3. CDR3 bases: TGTGCCAGCAAAGGGGGGTGGAACACTGAAGCTTTCTTT. Its protein is CASKGGWNTEAFF.